The rows below give T cell receptor beta chains drawn from one sample of a study of cytomegalovirus exposure and HLA in healthy donors. Using immunoSEQ multiplex PCR, the repertoire was profiled, and TCRdb retains in-frame clones only, with some absent. This sample has almost 200,000 clones, with 65% to 90% found just once. Source material: PBMCs. Receptor source: a woman aged 45-65 years in good health and CMV-seronegative. Both conserved end residues are part of each CDR3. The order of the fields is CDR3 DNA, CDR3 protein, clone size, V gene, J gene, D gene. D genes are given only for firm matches. Only some rows state a clone size, as once, few, many or a class for expanded clones.

TGTGCCAGCAGTTTCCGACAGGGGCGGCACGGGGAGCTGTTTTTT,CASSFRQGRHGELFF,few,TRBV6-5,TRBJ2-2,TRBD1
TGTGCCAGCAGCCGTGCGGGCGCGGGACACCAAGAGACCCAGTACTTC,CASSRAGAGHQETQYF,-,TRBV27,TRBJ2-5,-
TGTGCCAGCAGCTCCCCGGGATCTTGGGGTGGAAACACCATATATTTT,CASSSPGSWGGNTIYF,-,TRBV9,TRBJ1-3,-
TGTGCCAGCAGTCGGAACAGGGTGAATCAGTTAAGGGCCAAAAACATTCAGTACTTC,CASSRNRVNQLRAKNIQYF,-,TRBV11-2,TRBJ2-4,-
TGTGCCAGCAGACCTGACAGCTTACTTAGCGGCTACACCTTC,CASRPDSLLSGYTF,-,TRBV2,TRBJ1-2,-
TGCGCCAGCAGCCGGGGGGTTGGGGGATACAATGAGCAGTTCTTC,CASSRGVGGYNEQFF,-,TRBV5-1,TRBJ2-1,TRBD2
TGTGCCAGCAGTTTCTTTCCTTCCTACGAGCAGTACTTC,CASSFFPSYEQYF,-,TRBV27,TRBJ2-7,-
TGTGCCAGCAGTGCTTTTGGGACTTGGAACACTGAAGCTTTCTTT,CASSAFGTWNTEAFF,-,TRBV6-5,TRBJ1-1,-
TGTGCCAGCAGTATACGGACACTCTCCTACGAGCAGTACTTC,CASSIRTLSYEQYF,-,TRBV2,TRBJ2-7,-
TGTGCCAGCTCCTTGACAGGGGCGAACACTGAAGCTTTCTTT,CASSLTGANTEAFF,-,TRBV18,TRBJ1-1,TRBD1
TGTGCCAGCAGCAACAGGGTTCAGGAGCAGTACTTC,CASSNRVQEQYF,-,TRBV6-6,TRBJ2-7,-
TGTGCCAGCAGTTTATCAGGGTGGCAGCCCCAGCATTTT,CASSLSGWQPQHF,-,TRBV28,TRBJ1-5,-
TGTGCCAGCACCCCGGGAGGGGGGCGAATGCCCCAGCATTTT,CASTPGGGRMPQHF,-,TRBV28,TRBJ1-5,-
TGTGCCAGCAGGGGAGCTAGCGGTACGATGGGTGAGCAGTTCTTC,CASRGASGTMGEQFF,-,TRBV7-9,TRBJ2-1,TRBD2
TGCGCCAGCAGCCAAGATCTGTCCCTATCCGCGGGAAACACCATATATTTT,CASSQDLSLSAGNTIYF,-,TRBV4-1,TRBJ1-3,-
TGTGCCAGCAGTTGGACAGGCTCCTACAATGAGCAGTTCTTC,CASSWTGSYNEQFF,-,TRBV28,TRBJ2-1,TRBD1
TGTGCCAGCAGCCCGTCCCCCACGGACACTGAAGCTTTCTTT,CASSPSPTDTEAFF,-,TRBV5-4,TRBJ1-1,-
TGTGCCAGCAGTTCGGGGGGCCGAGGGGCTGAAGCTTTCTTT,CASSSGGRGAEAFF,-,TRBV28,TRBJ1-1,-
TGTGCCAGTAGTATAGAAGGGAGGTTCACTGAAGCTTTCTTT,CASSIEGRFTEAFF,-,TRBV19,TRBJ1-1,-
TGTGCCAGCAGCCAACGAACGACAACCCGGGGGGGCGTAAATCAGCCCCAGCATTTT,CASSQRTTTRGGVNQPQHF,-,TRBV4-2,TRBJ1-5,-